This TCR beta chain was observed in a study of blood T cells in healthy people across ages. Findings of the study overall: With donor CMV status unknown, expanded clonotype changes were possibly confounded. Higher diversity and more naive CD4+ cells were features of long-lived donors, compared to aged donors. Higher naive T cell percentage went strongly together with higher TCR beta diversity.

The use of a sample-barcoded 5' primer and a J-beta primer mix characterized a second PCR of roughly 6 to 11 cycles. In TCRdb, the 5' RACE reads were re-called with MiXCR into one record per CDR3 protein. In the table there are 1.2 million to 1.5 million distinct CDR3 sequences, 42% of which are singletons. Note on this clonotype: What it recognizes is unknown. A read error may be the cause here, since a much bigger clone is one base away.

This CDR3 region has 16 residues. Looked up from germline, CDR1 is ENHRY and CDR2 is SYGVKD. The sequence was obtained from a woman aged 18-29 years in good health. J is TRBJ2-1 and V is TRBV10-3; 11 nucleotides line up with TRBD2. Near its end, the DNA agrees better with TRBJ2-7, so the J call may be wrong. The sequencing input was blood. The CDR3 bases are TGTGCCATCAGTGAGACTAGCGGGGGCTCCTACAATGAGCAGTACTTC. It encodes CAISETSGGSYNEQYF.